The rows below give T cell receptor beta chains drawn from one sample of a study of long-term antiretroviral therapy in people with HIV. Assay used: immunoSEQ multiplex PCR; TCRdb lists only in-frame clones, some missing. The table lists 15,000 to 20,000 clones, around 89% of them singletons, with nearly 9.5% in the top ten. Sequenced here: unsorted PBMCs, sampled 4.2 years after starting antiretroviral therapy. The receptors stem from a man aged 45 to 65 with HIV. Both conserved end residues are part of each CDR3. D genes are given only for firm matches. Some rows mark clone size as missing; the rest say once, few, many or name a class of expanded clone.

>once|TRBV28|TRBD1|TRBJ1-5
CASTRTGGGQPQHF
TGTGCCAGCACGCGGACAGGGGGCGGTCAGCCCCAGCATTTT
>.|TRBV6-1|.|TRBJ2-7
CASSASGTAVYEQYF
TGTGCCAGCAGTGCCTCCGGGACGGCAGTCTACGAGCAGTACTTC
>.|TRBV27|TRBD2|TRBJ2-3
CASSPGLAYSTDTQYF
TGTGCCAGCAGTCCGGGACTAGCGTATAGCACAGATACGCAGTATTTT
>.|TRBV7-2|.|TRBJ2-7
CASSFGHTYEQYF
TGTGCCAGCAGCTTTGGACATACCTACGAGCAGTACTTC
>.|TRBV15|.|TRBJ1-1
CATSGPDTFWGAFF
TGTGCCACCAGCGGCCCAGACACTTTTTGGGGAGCTTTCTTT
>once|TRBV19|TRBD2|TRBJ2-3
CASGWGRVAGGQTDTQYF
TGTGCCAGCGGCTGGGGGCGGGTAGCGGGGGGGCAGACAGATACGCAGTATTTT
>.|TRBV4-2|.|TRBJ1-1
CASSQSGNPNTEAFF
TGTGCCAGCAGCCAAAGCGGCAACCCGAACACTGAAGCTTTCTTT
>.|TRBV30|TRBD1|TRBJ2-3
CAWSPGTGNADTQYF
TGTGCCTGGAGTCCCGGGACAGGGAACGCAGATACGCAGTATTTT
>.|TRBV2|.|TRBJ2-7
CASSPGEGHPNEQYF
TGTGCCAGCAGTCCCGGCGAGGGGCACCCTAACGAGCAGTACTTC
>.|TRBV30|.|TRBJ1-1
CAWSEQDTEAFF
TGTGCCTGGAGCGAGCAGGACACTGAAGCTTTCTTT
>.|TRBV18|TRBD1|TRBJ1-1
CASSPGTGGKRSAEAFF
TGTGCCAGCTCACCCGGGACAGGGGGCAAGAGATCGGCTGAAGCTTTCTTT
>.|TRBV18|TRBD1|TRBJ1-6
CASSLDRGSNSPLHF
TGTGCCAGCTCCCTAGACAGGGGGTCTAATTCACCCCTCCACTTT
>.|TRBV30|.|TRBJ1-1
CAWSNSGKEAFF
TGTGCCTGGAGTAATTCCGGGAAGGAAGCTTTCTTT
>.|TRBV4-1|.|TRBJ1-2
CASSQEQGGRRGGYTF
TGCGCCAGCAGCCAAGAACAAGGAGGCCGACGGGGTGGCTACACCTTC
>.|TRBV11-2|.|TRBJ2-7
CASSLDRVGSYEQYF
TGTGCCAGCAGCTTAGACAGGGTGGGCTCCTACGAGCAGTACTTC
>.|TRBV29-1|.|TRBJ2-5
CTIRDGQETQYF
TGCACCATTCGGGACGGCCAAGAGACCCAGTACTTC
>once|TRBV10-1|TRBD1|TRBJ1-1
CASSFRQGMNTEAFF
TGCGCCAGCAGTTTCCGACAGGGAATGAACACTGAAGCTTTCTTT
>.|TRBV2|.|TRBJ2-7
CASSPRIRSYEQYF
TGTGCCAGCAGTCCCCGGATCAGGTCCTACGAGCAGTACTTC
>.|TRBV27|.|TRBJ2-2
CASSLAGIVTGELFF
TGTGCCAGCAGTTTAGCAGGGATCGTCACCGGGGAGCTGTTTTTT
>few|TRBV5-8|.|TRBJ1-5
CASSLRGTSNQPQHF
TGTGCCAGCAGCTTGAGGGGGACTAGCAATCAGCCCCAGCATTTT
>.|TRBV4-1|.|TRBJ2-3
CASSRVSGTGSTDTQYF
TGCGCCAGCAGCCGCGTCTCGGGGACGGGTAGCACAGATACGCAGTATTTT
>.|TRBV4-3|.|TRBJ1-4
CASSQDYTDRGEKLFF
TGCGCCAGCAGCCAAGATTATACGGACAGAGGGGAAAAACTGTTTTTT
>once|TRBV7-8|TRBD1|TRBJ1-5
CASSLGSMTGRKNQPQHF
TGTGCCAGCAGCTTAGGTTCGATGACAGGGAGAAAGAACCAGCCCCAGCATTTT
>.|TRBV7-4|.|TRBJ2-7
CASSLDGTHSYEQYF
TGTGCCAGCAGCTTAGACGGGACACACTCCTACGAGCAGTACTTC